What follows are 14 T cell receptor beta chains derived from one specimen sequenced in a study of a mutant IDH1 vaccine in newly diagnosed glioma. Libraries were prepared by immunoSEQ multiplex PCR; TCRdb keeps only in-frame clonotypes and omits some of them. The repertoire consists of some 50,000 clones, with approximately 90% occurring once and the leading ten covering about 2.2%. Described time point: baseline, week 1 (first vaccination visit). Treatment noted: pre-vaccination baseline after standard-of-care therapy. Sequencing used PBMCs, obtained from a glioma patient treated with radiotherapy, temozolomide or both. All receptors derive from a man aged 40-49 years with glioma.

The J gene is TRBJ1-1, the V gene TRBV7-3, with D unclear. Germline values: CDR1 SGHTA, CDR2 FQGTGA. The CDR3 totals 14 residues. Trimming shortened V by 6 bases and J by 11 bases, and 22 bases separated the two germline ends. This CDR3 is CASRIPSRTSEAFF. The CDR3 bases are TGTGCCAGCAGGATCCCCAGCAGGACTTCGGAGGCTTTCTTT.

V gene TRBV6-6 combines with J gene TRBJ2-2; D remains ambiguous. CDR1 and CDR2 (germline): MNHNY, SVGAGI (reference sequence). The CDR3 spans 11 residues. Trimming removed 6 bases from V and 6 bases from J, with 5 bases in between. The CDR3 DNA reads TGTGCCAGCAGGCAGGCCGGGGAGCTGTTTTTT. Its translation: CASRQAGELFF.

This clone was counted between two and nine times. This chain joins TRBV14 and TRBJ2-7; D not certain. The CDR3 contains 15 residues. Germline CDR1 and CDR2: SGHDN and FVKESK. Trimming left V 0 bases short and J 3 bases short, with 12 bases between. DNA for the CDR3: TGTGCCAGCAGCCAAGATAGGATAGCCGTCTACGAGCAGTACTTC. As protein: CASSQDRIAVYEQYF.

This chain connects TRBV19 to TRBJ1-1; a possible D gene is TRBD1 (6 bases). Trimming removed 7 bases from V and 0 bases from J, with 12 bases in between. The CDR3 consists of 14 residues. In germline, CDR1 is LNHDA, CDR2 SQIVND (reference sequence). The CDR3 DNA is TGTGCCAGTATCCCGGACAGACTGAACACTGAAGCTTTCTTT. This codes for CASIPDRLNTEAFF.

The chain employs TRBV10-2 and TRBJ1-2, with D possibly matching TRBD1 (5 bases). This CDR3 is built from 14 residues. Trimming pared 6 bases from V and 5 bases from J, leaving 16 bases between. CDR1 is WSHSY, CDR2 SAAADI, per germline. CDR3 sequence reads: CASRRGVGNYGYTF. The CDR3 DNA reads TGCGCCAGCAGACGGGGGGTAGGAAATTATGGCTACACCTTC.

The chain joins TRBV21-1 to TRBJ2-7; the table names TRBD1, a call not compared with the DNA. TRBV21-1 counts as a pseudogene. This CDR3 spans 14 amino acids. DNA of the CDR3: TGTGCCAGCAGCAAAGGGTCCAGGTCCTACGAGCAGTACTTC. Translation gives CASSKGSRSYEQYF.

V gene TRBV5-1 combines with J gene TRBJ2-1, with 8 positions matching TRBD2. Losses at the gene ends were 3 bases for V and 6 bases for J; bases not matched to a gene: 11. The germline CDR1 and CDR2 sequences are SGHRS and YFSETQ. The CDR3 consists of 16 residues. The CDR3 protein is CASSSLGLGPSNEQFF. As DNA, the CDR3 is TGCGCCAGCAGCTCCCTGGGACTAGGGCCTAGCAATGAGCAGTTCTTC.

Only one count was recorded for this clone. V usage is TRBV29-1 and J usage is TRBJ2-7, with 7 bases that match TRBD1. V was clipped by 7 bases and J by 4 bases; unmatched bases: 13. The V gene's germline CDR1 is SQVTM and CDR2 ANQGSEA. CDR3 length: 14 residues. Written as DNA, the CDR3 is TGCAGCGCCCGAGGGACAGCCAAAGGGTACGAGCAGTACTTC. The encoded protein is CSARGTAKGYEQYF.

V usage is TRBV7-2 and J usage is TRBJ1-3; D gene ambiguous. The CDR3 is 14 amino acids. CDR1 is SGHTA, CDR2 FQGNSA, per germline. Trimming left V 3 bases short and J 0 bases short, with 6 bases between. CDR3 in DNA: TGTGCCAGCAGCTTGCAGAGCTCTGGAAACACCATATATTTT. Residues: CASSLQSSGNTIYF.

The CDR3, as DNA: TGTGCCAGCAGCTTGGACAGGAACACTGAAGCTTTCTTT. Translating it yields CASSLDRNTEAFF. The chain joins TRBV5-4 to TRBJ1-1; D uncertain. CDR3 length: 13 amino acids. V was clipped by 0 bases and J by 1 base, with 4 bases between them. The germline V gene encodes CDR1 SGHNT and CDR2 YYREEE (reference sequence).

This clone appeared a single time. The sample has other DNA sequences that encode this CDR3 too. The chain joins TRBV7-2 to TRBJ2-5; D uncertain. This CDR3 is built from 12 residues. The germline V gene has CDR1 SGHTA and CDR2 FQGNSA. The V and J ends lost 1 base and 4 bases respectively, with 4 bases between them. Here the CDR3 reads CASSLVRETQYF. The CDR3 region has the DNA TGTGCCAGCAGCTTAGTGCGAGAGACCCAGTACTTC. The full variable domain, rest sourced from reference TRBV7-2 and TRBJ2-5, is GAGVSQSPSNKVTEKGKDVELRCDPISGHTALYWYRQSLGQGLEFLIYFQGNSAPDKSGLPSDRFSAERTGGSVSTLTIQRTQQEDSAVYLCASSLVRETQYFGPGTRLLVL.

This chain uses TRBV15 with TRBJ2-1; 12 positions agree with TRBD2. The germline CDR1 and CDR2 sequences are LNHNV and YYDKDF (reference sequence). The CDR3 is made up of 16 amino acids. After removal of 2 bases from V and 7 bases from J, the junction contained 6 bases not matched to a gene. CDR3 amino acids: CATSRPLAGGENEQFF. In nucleotides, the CDR3 is TGTGCCACCAGCAGACCGCTAGCGGGAGGGGAGAATGAGCAGTTCTTC.

The genes are TRBV27 and TRBJ2-2; possible D gene TRBD1, 5 bases. The V gene lost 5 bases and the J gene lost 3 bases, with 16 bases spanning the gap. Germline CDR1 is MNHEY and CDR2 is SMNVEV (reference sequence). The length of the CDR3 is 16 residues. The CDR3: CASSPSTGIYTGELFF. CDR3 bases: TGTGCCAGCAGTCCCTCAACAGGAATTTACACCGGGGAGCTGTTTTTT.

This clone was observed a handful of times. V and J are TRBV6-1 and TRBJ2-7; TRBD1 agrees at 9 bases. The CDR3 sequence is 15 residues long. The V and J ends lost 4 bases and 1 base, in that order; junction bases with no gene match: 5. Germline-derived CDR1 and CDR2 are MNHNS and SASEGT. The CDR3 sequence: CASSARTGVSYEQYF. CDR3 in DNA: TGTGCCAGCAGTGCTAGGACAGGGGTTTCCTACGAGCAGTACTTC.